This T cell receptor beta chain emerged from a study of T cells in Graves' hyperthyroidism and ophthalmopathy. Trimming cost V 3 bases and J 4 bases, with 15 bases left between them. The CDR3 extends over 14 amino acids. Germline CDR1 SQVTM, CDR2 ANQGSEA. RNA transcripts yielded amplified TCR beta CDR3 regions. In the first-round RT-PCR of the TCR CDR3, the HTBI primer set was used. TCRdb independently ran MiXCR on the multiplex PCR reads; one entry per CDR3 protein. The table shows around 800,000 distinct CDR3 sequences, with roughly 37% occurring only once. The rearrangement uses TRBV29-1 and TRBJ1-1, with D tentatively TRBD1 (5 bases). The TCR originated in a man aged 18 to 35 with Graves' hyperthyroidism. Sequencing was performed on blood. As DNA, the CDR3 is TGCAGCGTTGACGGGGGGGGAGGTAGCACTGAAGCTTTCTTT. As protein: CSVDGGGGSTEAFF.